The 27 T cell receptor beta chains given below trace back to one sample, sequenced in a study of CXCR3-negative and CXCR3-positive naive CD8 T cells. UMI-tagged TRB cDNA libraries were built via 5' RACE. TCRdb re-called the 5' RACE reads; every CDR3 protein appears as one record, without DNA. This sample's table has 90,000 to 100,000 distinct CDR3 sequences. Sequenced sample: naive CXCR3- CD8+ T cells from blood. This sample's subset: CD45RO-CCR7+CD27+CD95- naive CD8+ T cells lacking CXCR3 (TNR3-). Receptor source: a human donor in good health. Some clones in this sample may be carry-over from other donors' samples.

The chain joins TRBV29-1 to TRBJ2-1; TCRdb picks TRBD2, but there is no DNA to check that call. CDR3 length: 13 residues. Germline V gene sequence: CDR1 SQVTM, CDR2 ANQGSEA. CDR3 region: CSVVSLASSEQFF.

This chain connects TRBV29-1 to TRBJ2-1; TCRdb returns TRBD2, unconfirmable since there is no DNA. The CDR3 has 15 amino acids. Per germline, CDR1 SQVTM and CDR2 ANQGSEA. CDR3: CSVLGLAGVYNEQFF.

The chain recombines TRBV12-3 or TRBV12-4 with TRBJ1-5. The length of the CDR3 is 16 residues. CDR3 sequence reads: CASSLTGGYSNQPQHF.

V and J are TRBV2 and TRBJ2-1. CDR3 length equals 13 residues. Germline loops: CDR1 SNHLY, CDR2 FYNNEI. The CDR3 loop is CASTVYSYNEQFF.

The chain is built from TRBV28 and TRBJ2-1; the TCRdb D gene call, TRBD1, has no DNA to confirm it. The germline gives CDR1 MDHEN, CDR2 SYDVKM. This CDR3 comprises 15 residues. The CDR3 is CASSKGRQGKGEQFF.

The chain is built from TRBV6-4 and TRBJ1-5. This CDR3 is 14 amino acids long. The germline gives CDR1 MRHNA, CDR2 SNTAGT. The CDR3 region is CASSEGGGNQPQHF.

The CDR3 here is CSARFRFQETQYF. V gene TRBV20-1 combines with J gene TRBJ2-5. This CDR3 region has 13 residues. In germline, CDR1 is DFQATT, CDR2 SNEGSKA (reference sequence).

The chain has TRBV6-6 and TRBJ1-1; the D call from TCRdb, TRBD1, cannot be confirmed without DNA. The germline V gene has CDR1 MNHNY and CDR2 SVGAGI (reference sequence). The CDR3 extends over 15 amino acids. This CDR3 reads CASIERGKENTEAFF.

This rearrangement joins TRBV14 to TRBJ2-1; TCRdb proposes TRBD1, but this gene call is untestable without DNA. In germline, CDR1 is SGHDN, CDR2 FVKESK. The CDR3 totals 17 residues. The CDR3 sequence: CASSQVFGGASYNEQFF.

The chain has TRBV12-3 or TRBV12-4 and TRBJ2-1; with no DNA, the TCRdb D assignment of TRBD2 cannot be verified. This CDR3 contains 15 residues. The CDR3 is CASSLWASVYNEQFF.

The V gene is TRBV29-1, the J gene TRBJ1-1. Per germline, CDR1 SQVTM and CDR2 ANQGSEA. The CDR3 length is 12 residues. This chain's CDR3 is CSVPLQNTEAFF.

The rearrangement links TRBV5-5 to TRBJ2-5; the D call from TCRdb, TRBD2, cannot be confirmed without DNA. Germline assignment: CDR1 SGHKS and CDR2 YYEKEE (reference sequence). The CDR3 runs to 15 residues. The CDR3 loop is CASSPVGPSQETQYF.

The rearrangement links TRBV7-6 to TRBJ2-7; the D gene TCRdb calls, TRBD2, cannot be checked with no DNA. CDR3 length equals 19 residues. Germline lookup yields CDR1 SGHVS and CDR2 FNYEAQ. The CDR3 is CASSSNVMGPPTEGYEQYF. The entire variable domain, with the rest obtained from reference TRBV7-6 and TRBJ2-7, is as follows: GAGVSQSPRYKVTKRGQDVALRCDPISGHVSLYWYRQALGQGPEFLTYFNYEAQQDKSGLPNDRFSAERPEGSISTLTIQRTEQRDSAMYRCASSSNVMGPPTEGYEQYFGPGTRLTVT.

The chain is built from TRBV13 and TRBJ2-1. This CDR3 has 17 amino acids. The germline V gene has CDR1 PRHDT and CDR2 FYEKMQ (reference sequence). Here the CDR3 reads CASSLPFTSSSYNEQFF. Complete variable domain (other parts from reference TRBV13 and TRBJ2-1): AAGVIQSPRHLIKEKRETATLKCYPIPRHDTVYWYQQGPGQDPQFLISFYEKMQSDKGSIPDRFSAQQFSDYHSELNMSSLELGDSALYFCASSLPFTSSSYNEQFFGPGTRLTVL.

This chain joins TRBV7-3 and TRBJ1-1. CDR1 and CDR2 (germline): SGHTA, FQGTGA. The CDR3 spans 13 residues. CDR3: CASSRGGNTEAFF.

The chain couples TRBV20-1 to TRBJ1-2; TCRdb indicates TRBD1, and absent DNA this call remains unverified. CDR3 length equals 12 residues. Germline CDR1 DFQATT, CDR2 SNEGSKA (reference sequence). CDR3 loop: CSARDRVDGYTF.

This chain links TRBV13 with TRBJ1-4; as DNA is missing, the TRBD1 call by TCRdb cannot be tested. The V gene's germline CDR1 is PRHDT and CDR2 FYEKMQ (reference sequence). The CDR3 runs 15 residues. The CDR3 is CASSSDRGDDEKLFF.

This chain links TRBV7-2 with TRBJ2-3; lacking DNA, the TRBD2 call made by TCRdb goes unchecked. The CDR3 has 16 amino acids. Germline V gives CDR1 SGHTA, CDR2 FQGNSA. CDR3 sequence: CASSHNLARFTDTQYF.

The V and J genes are TRBV29-1 and TRBJ1-1. The germline CDR1 and CDR2 sequences are SQVTM and ANQGSEA. The CDR3 is 13 residues long. CDR3: CSVEIDSRTEAFF.

The chain recombines TRBV5-1 with TRBJ1-5; the TRBD1 assignment by TCRdb is unverifiable without DNA. The CDR3 totals 14 residues. Germline V gives CDR1 SGHRS, CDR2 YFSETQ. This chain's CDR3 is CASSLAGANQPQHF.

V gene TRBV30 combines with J gene TRBJ1-4. The CDR3 runs to 14 residues. Germline values: CDR1 GTSNPN, CDR2 SVGIG (reference sequence). The CDR3 here is CAWRAQGWNEKLFF. Based on the CDR3 plus reference TRBV30 and TRBJ1-4, the full variable domain is SQTIHQWPATLVQPVGSPLSLECTVEGTSNPNLYWYRQAAGRGLQLLFYSVGIGQISSEVPQNLSASRPQDRQFILSSKKLLLSDSGFYLCAWRAQGWNEKLFFGSGTQLSVL.

This sequence joins TRBV5-6 and TRBJ1-5; the D call from TCRdb, TRBD1, cannot be confirmed without DNA. The CDR3 contains 14 residues. Per the germline V gene, CDR1 is SGHDT and CDR2 is YYEEEE. CDR3 amino acids: CASSSGGLRQPQHF.

The gene calls are TRBV7-6 and TRBJ2-1; there is no DNA to check the TCRdb D call of TRBD2. There are 20 residues in the CDR3. Germline V gene data show CDR1 as SGHVS and CDR2 as FNYEAQ. CDR3 loop: CASSSGPGLAGVSPYNEQFF. The entire variable domain, with the rest obtained from reference TRBV7-6 and TRBJ2-1, is as follows: GAGVSQSPRYKVTKRGQDVALRCDPISGHVSLYWYRQALGQGPEFLTYFNYEAQQDKSGLPNDRFSAERPEGSISTLTIQRTEQRDSAMYRCASSSGPGLAGVSPYNEQFFGPGTRLTVL.

Frequency places this clonotype as medium-sized. The J gene is TRBJ2-1, the V gene TRBV6-2 or TRBV6-3. The germline CDR1 and CDR2 sequences are MNHEY and SVGEGT. CDR3 size: 16 residues. The CDR3 loop reads CASSYVGGGSYNEQFF.

The rearrangement links TRBV7-9 to TRBJ2-1; TCRdb's D call of TRBD2 is untestable without DNA. The CDR3 has 16 amino acids. CDR1 and CDR2 from the germline V gene are SEHNR and FQNEAQ (reference sequence). The CDR3 region is CASSRDSGSSYNEQFF.

The rearrangement links TRBV15 to TRBJ1-5; TCRdb designates TRBD1, a call that cannot be tested without DNA. CDR1 and CDR2 (germline): LNHNV, YYDKDF (reference sequence). CDR3 length equals 15 residues. The chain's CDR3 is CATTSGGNSNQPQHF.

The chain has TRBV29-1 and TRBJ2-3. The CDR3 loop spans 13 amino acids. Germline loops: CDR1 SQVTM, CDR2 ANQGSEA. CDR3 region: CSTRTTSTDTQYF.